One sample yielded the 20 T cell receptor beta chains listed below, sequenced in a study of identical twins. Via MiXCR, TCRdb re-called the 5' RACE reads, giving one row per CDR3 protein. Here the sample spans about 1.7 million distinct CDR3 sequences, under 35% being singletons. Material for sequencing was cord blood. The source of these receptors is a newborn girl in good health.

This clonotype was recorded a few times. This chain uses TRBV10-3 with TRBJ1-2; 7 bases line up with TRBD1. CDR3 length equals 15 residues. Germline V gives CDR1 ENHRY, CDR2 SYGVKD. The V gene end was trimmed by 7 bases and the J gene end by 7 bases; junction bases not matched to a gene: 15. The CDR3 sequence: CAITERDSPGGGYTF. In DNA, the CDR3 is TGTGCCATCACCGAAAGGGACAGCCCAGGGGGTGGCTACACCTTC.

This clonotype turned up a few times. The germline gene is not matched at one end of the junction; a read error may be the cause. V gene TRBV18 combines with J gene TRBJ2-1; 8 nucleotides line up with TRBD1. Germline V CDR1 and CDR2: KGHSH, LQKENI. The CDR3 runs to 16 residues. For the CDR3, the DNA is TGTGCCAGCTCGCCACAGACAGGGGCGAGTTACAATGAGCAGTTCTTC. Translated: CASSPQTGASYNEQFF.

This clonotype was seen only a few times. The V call is TRBV3-1, the J call TRBJ1-2; D call uncertain. Germline values: CDR1 LGHDT, CDR2 YNNKEL (reference sequence). The CDR3 runs to 13 residues. V was trimmed by 2 bases and J by 6 bases, leaving 10 bases between them. CDR3 bases: TGTGCCAGCAGCCAATCTAAGAACAATGGCTACACCTTC. This encodes CASSQSKNNGYTF.

This clonotype has just a few counts. The chain is built from TRBV4-2 and TRBJ2-7; possibly TRBD2 for D (6 bases). The CDR3 length is 14 residues. Germline lookup yields CDR1 LGHNA and CDR2 YNFKEQ. Between the trimmed V and J ends, which lost 0 bases and 7 bases, there was a span of 13 bases. CDR3 sequence: CASSQERLASEQYF. CDR3 nucleotide sequence: TGTGCCAGCAGCCAAGAACGGCTAGCGAGTGAGCAGTACTTC.

A few counts support this clonotype. This rearrangement joins TRBV7-6 to TRBJ2-7, with 9 bases identical to TRBD1. In germline, CDR1 is SGHVS, CDR2 FNYEAQ. V gave up 5 bases and J gave up 6 bases; unmatched junction bases: 8. This CDR3 has 14 residues. CDR3 region: CASSLKTGGGEQYF. The CDR3 DNA follows: TGTGCCAGCAGCCTAAAGACAGGGGGAGGCGAGCAGTACTTC.

The chain recombines TRBV7-9 with TRBJ2-2; TRBD2 agrees at 9 bases. Germline assignment: CDR1 SEHNR and CDR2 FQNEAQ (reference sequence). This CDR3 has 16 amino acids. Trimming took 6 bases from V and 3 from J; bases not matched to a gene: 8. The CDR3 protein is CASRHLAGIDTGELFF. The CDR3 nucleotides are TGTGCCAGCAGACACCTAGCGGGGATCGACACCGGGGAGCTGTTTTTT.

This clonotype turned up a few times. V is TRBV9 and J is TRBJ2-3; possibly TRBD2 for D (5 bases). Trimming removed 3 bases at V and 3 bases at J, with 14 bases between. CDR3 length equals 15 residues. The germline gives CDR1 SGDLS, CDR2 YYNGEE. This chain's CDR3 is CASSEPGGWTDTQYF. In DNA form, the CDR3 reads TGTGCCAGCAGCGAACCAGGAGGATGGACAGATACGCAGTATTTT.

CDR3 region: CASPGLAGLSYDNEQYF. The CDR3 coding sequence is TGTGCCAGCCCGGGACTAGCGGGACTTAGCTACGACAATGAGCAGTACTTC. This chain uses TRBV28 with TRBJ2-7; 13 positions agree with TRBD2. Trimming removed 8 bases from V and 7 bases from J; junction bases left unmatched: 17. Per germline, CDR1 MDHEN and CDR2 SYDVKM. The CDR3 loop spans 17 amino acids. The whole variable domain, filled in from reference TRBV28 and TRBJ2-7, reads DVKVTQSSRYLVKRTGEKVFLECVQDMDHENMFWYRQDPGLGLRLIYFSYDVKMKEKGDIPEGYSVSREKKERFSLILESASTNQTSMYLCASPGLAGLSYDNEQYFGPGTRLTVT.

The V and J genes are TRBV20-1 and TRBJ2-2, with D possibly matching TRBD1 (6 bases). Germline CDR1 reads DFQATT; CDR2 reads SNEGSKA (reference sequence). The V end lost 1 base, the J end lost 6 bases, and 12 bases lay between the germline ends. The CDR3 runs 14 residues. The CDR3 DNA is TGCAGTGCTAGAGCAGACTACAGGGCCGGGGAGCTGTTTTTT. Amino acid sequence: CSARADYRAGELFF.

Only a few counts were recorded for this clonotype. The chain is built from TRBV6-5 and TRBJ2-7; 7 nucleotides line up with TRBD2. Trimming took 0 bases from V and 3 from J; bases not matched to a gene: 5. This CDR3 spans 15 amino acids. CDR1 and CDR2 (germline): MNHEY, SVGAGI. The CDR3 coding sequence is TGTGCCAGCAGTTACTCAGGGGAGGGGAGCTACGAGCAGTACTTC. Its protein is CASSYSGEGSYEQYF.

The V gene is TRBV28, the J gene TRBJ2-1; the D gene is possibly TRBD1 (5 bases). There are 13 residues in the CDR3. Germline V lookup: CDR1 MDHEN, CDR2 SYDVKM. V dropped 7 bases and J dropped 2 bases, with 9 bases sitting between them. In nucleotides, the CDR3 is TGTGCCAGCAACAGGTCTCCCTACAATGAGCAGTTCTTC. Its protein product is CASNRSPYNEQFF.

There are a few counts of this clonotype. The rearrangement links TRBV10-2 to TRBJ1-2; TRBD1 agrees at 8 bases. J was trimmed by 8 bases and V by 7 bases; bases with no gene match: 6. The CDR3 covers 12 residues. The germline V gene has CDR1 WSHSY and CDR2 SAAADI. The CDR3 reads CASKQGVGGYTF. For the CDR3, the DNA is TGCGCCAGCAAACAGGGGGTGGGCGGCTACACCTTC.

Worth noting for this clonotype: The junction shows a germline mismatch at one end, possibly a read error. The rearrangement joins TRBV6-1 to TRBJ2-3; D is unresolved. Germline V lookup: CDR1 MNHNS, CDR2 SASEGT. CDR3 length: 16 residues. CDR3 protein: CASSEAHGVQTDAQYF. CDR3 DNA sequence: TGTGCCAGCAGTGAAGCCCATGGGGTCCAAACAGATGCGCAGTATTTT.

The V and J genes are TRBV20-1 and TRBJ2-4; D is perhaps TRBD1 (7 bases). Near its end, the DNA agrees better with TRBJ2-7, so the J call may be wrong. CDR1 is DFQATT and CDR2 is SNEGSKA in the germline V gene (reference sequence). This CDR3 comprises 14 residues. The chain's CDR3 is CSARGGGTAYEQYF. CDR3 coding DNA: TGCAGTGCTAGAGGGGGCGGGACAGCCTACGAGCAGTACTTC.

This chain uses TRBV5-5 with TRBJ2-5; possibly TRBD2 for D (5 bases). This CDR3 contains 12 residues. The V end lost 0 bases, the J end lost 11 bases, and 11 bases lay between the germline ends. CDR1 is SGHKS and CDR2 is YYEKEE in the germline V gene (reference sequence). The CDR3 protein is CASSLVQREQYF. DNA for the CDR3: TGTGCCAGCAGCTTGGTACAAAGGGAGCAGTACTTC.

V is TRBV20-1 and J is TRBJ1-1, with D possibly being TRBD1 (5 bases). Trimming took 5 bases from V and 5 from J, leaving 39 bases between them. This CDR3 is built from 21 residues. The germline CDR1 and CDR2 sequences are DFQATT and SNEGSKA (reference sequence). The CDR3 protein is CSAARGGVASGRQGLRTEAFF. DNA of the CDR3: TGCAGTGCTGCTCGAGGCGGAGTTGCTAGCGGTCGCCAGGGACTCAGGACTGAAGCTTTCTTT.

The V call is TRBV7-9, the J call TRBJ2-3; 7 nucleotides line up with TRBD2. This CDR3 is 19 amino acids long. V lost 2 bases and J lost 1; bases outside the gene matches: 15. Germline V gene lookup returns CDR1 SEHNR and CDR2 FQNEAQ (reference sequence). This chain's CDR3 is CASSLYRGGGHTRTDTQYF. In nucleotides, the CDR3 is TGTGCCAGCAGCTTATATAGGGGCGGGGGTCATACCCGCACAGATACGCAGTATTTT.

This clonotype was seen more than once but under ten times. The rearrangement links TRBV5-1 to TRBJ2-5; 8 bases map to TRBD1. CDR1 is SGHRS, CDR2 YFSETQ, per germline. This CDR3 contains 14 residues. Trimming at V came to 0 bases and at J to 7 bases, leaving 5 bases not matched to a gene. The CDR3 DNA reads TGCGCCAGCAGCTTGGACAGGGGGACAAGGACCCAGTACTTC. Translated: CASSLDRGTRTQYF. Full variable domain (remainder filled in from reference TRBV5-1 and TRBJ2-5): KAGVTQTPRYLIKTRGQQVTLSCSPISGHRSVSWYQQTPGQGLQFLFEYFSETQRNKGNFPGRFSGRQFSNSRSEMNVSTLELGDSALYLCASSLDRGTRTQYFGPGTRLLVL.

The rearrangement joins TRBV5-6 to TRBJ2-3; 10 bases are a match to TRBD2. Germline CDR1 reads SGHDT; CDR2 reads YYEEEE. This CDR3 has 16 amino acids. V lost 4 bases and J lost 4; bases outside the gene matches: 9. CDR3 sequence (DNA): TGTGCCAGCAGCCTGCGGCCTAGCGGGGGAGCAGATACGCAGTATTTT. Its protein product is CASSLRPSGGADTQYF.

This chain links TRBV6-1 with TRBJ1-1; the match to TRBD1 covers 8 bases. Germline V gives CDR1 MNHNS, CDR2 SASEGT. The CDR3 is 14 amino acids. Losses at the gene ends were 8 bases for V and 3 bases for J; bases not matched to a gene: 8. CDR3: CASEPHRGDTEAFF. The CDR3 DNA sequence: TGTGCCAGCGAGCCCCACAGGGGGGACACTGAAGCTTTCTTT.